This T cell receptor (beta chain) was captured in a study of blood T cell repertoires in COVID-19. Study in general: Acute and convalescent COVID-19 specimens originated in the United States, Italy and Spain. T cells, B-cell-depleted T cells, or PBMCs provided the cDNA or gDNA that served as material.

In the original processing: Nucleated cell counts were estimated from reference gene primer amplification. Using immunoSEQ multiplex PCR, the repertoire was profiled, and TCRdb retains in-frame clones only, with some absent. The V and J calls and the clone size are those of that table, but D and trimming were determined from the DNA. The sample consists of some 150,000 clones, 80% to 90% of them appearing once. The table lists this clone with many counts. Material for sequencing was peripheral blood. This receptor was obtained from a woman in her forties or fifties with acute or convalescent COVID-19.

The CDR3 DNA follows: TGTGCCAGCAGTTATATGGAGCAAGGCGAGCAGTACTTC. This sequence encodes CASSYMEQGEQYF. J is TRBJ2-7 and V is TRBV6-6; D not certain. The length of the CDR3 is 13 residues. V lost 3 bases, J lost 6 bases, and 12 bases lay in between. CDR1 is MNHNY and CDR2 is SVGAGI in the germline V gene (reference sequence).